This entry concerns a single T cell receptor (beta chain). Its antigen is unidentified. The data were taken from a study of beta chain features in type 1 diabetes. The overall study: Cell yields, age and gender were similar between patients and healthy donors.

Study-wide findings and caveats: All four CD4+ subsets from Type 1 diabetes patients carried moderately but significantly shorter TCRB CDR3s.

The entirety of the isolated RNA underwent reverse transcription, so expressed TCRB transcripts were sequenced. The assay was immunoSEQ multiplex PCR, and TCRdb's table has in-frame clones only and misses some. The sample holds more than 100,000 clones, approximately 10% seen once. The TCR sequence derives from a man aged 30 to 39 with type 1 diabetes. Material: central memory CD4+ T cells from blood.

In nucleotides, the CDR3 is TGTGCCAGCAGCGGCGGACTAGCCCGGGAGACCCAGTACTTC. It encodes CASSGGLARETQYF. V is TRBV28 and J is TRBJ2-5; TRBD2 agrees at 8 bases. J gave up 5 bases and V 6 bases, and 8 bases lay outside the gene matches. The CDR3 has 14 amino acids. Germline lookup yields CDR1 MDHEN and CDR2 SYDVKM.